These T cell receptor beta chains were read from a single sample in a study of T cell responses to AZD1222 COVID-19 vaccine. TCRdb's table, derived via immunoSEQ multiplex PCR, lists solely in-frame clones and lacks some. The sample has about 180,000 clones, 94% seen once; the top ten hold 1.6%. The sample in question was peripheral blood, obtained 28 days after the second AZD1222 dose. The source is an adult who received the AZD1222 COVID-19 vaccine. Each CDR3 is given with its conserved first and last residue. A D gene is named only where the DNA matches it firmly. The size of a clone is reported for some rows only, either as once, few or many, or as a class for expanded clones.

clone_size,j_call,v_call,d_call,cdr3_aa,cdr3_nt
.,TRBJ2-1,TRBV27,.,CASTGRLSSYNEQFF,TGTGCCAGCACAGGACGGCTGAGCTCCTACAATGAGCAGTTCTTC
once,TRBJ2-2,TRBV7-9,.,CASSFPDGELFF,TGTGCCAGCAGCTTCCCGGACGGGGAGCTGTTTTTT
.,TRBJ2-1,TRBV28,TRBD2,CASNEERDYNEQFF,TGTGCCAGCAACGAGGAGCGGGATTACAATGAGCAGTTCTTC
.,TRBJ2-7,TRBV10-2,.,CASSPGSYEQYF,TGCGCCAGCAGCCCAGGTTCCTACGAGCAGTACTTC
.,TRBJ2-3,TRBV4-3,.,CASSQELQTDTQYF,TGCGCCAGCAGCCAAGAATTGCAGACAGATACGCAGTATTTT
.,TRBJ1-2,TRBV18,.,CASSPRESEGYTF,TGTGCCAGCTCACCAAGGGAGTCGGAAGGCTACACCTTC
.,TRBJ1-4,TRBV28,TRBD1,CASSSRTGNEKLFF,TGTGCCAGCAGCTCCCGGACAGGGAACGAAAAACTGTTTTTT
few,TRBJ1-1,TRBV28,.,CASSFPSGLVKTEAFF,TGTGCCAGCAGTTTTCCTTCGGGGTTAGTAAAAACTGAAGCTTTCTTT
.,TRBJ1-1,TRBV12-3/TRBV12-4,TRBD1,CASSAGQAPEAFF,TGTGCCAGCAGTGCCGGACAGGCGCCTGAAGCTTTCTTT
.,TRBJ1-4,TRBV4-1,.,CASSQVSLEKLFF,TGCGCCAGCAGCCAAGTATCTCTCGAAAAACTGTTTTTT
.,TRBJ1-1,TRBV25-1,.,CASSVRTSLNTEAFF,TGTGCCAGCAGTGTTCGCACTTCCCTGAACACTGAAGCTTTCTTT
.,TRBJ1-2,TRBV4-2,.,CASSQDVGRYGYTF,TGTGCCAGCAGCCAAGACGTTGGACGATATGGCTACACCTTC
once,TRBJ1-2,TRBV7-2,.,CASSSLGGVGNYGYTF,TGTGCCAGCAGCAGCTTAGGTGGGGTTGGTAACTATGGCTACACCTTC
.,TRBJ2-1,TRBV5-4,.,CASSWAPLDEQFF,TGTGCCAGCAGCTGGGCCCCACTAGACGAGCAGTTCTTC
.,TRBJ2-7,TRBV7-8,.,CASSVNYEQYF,TGTGCCAGCAGCGTTAACTACGAGCAGTACTTC
.,TRBJ1-6,TRBV30,.,CAWGPEGESPLHF,TGTGCCTGGGGGCCCGAAGGGGAATCACCCCTCCACTTT
.,TRBJ2-1,TRBV28,TRBD2,CASSPSGIVRNEQFF,TGTGCCAGCAGCCCCAGCGGGATCGTACGCAATGAGCAGTTCTTC
.,TRBJ1-2,TRBV11-2,.,CASTSAAMGDAYGYTF,TGTGCCAGCACCAGCGCGGCGATGGGGGATGCCTATGGCTACACCTTC
.,TRBJ1-4,TRBV7-9,.,CASSPHPGQIWDEKLFF,TGTGCCAGCAGCCCTCACCCCGGACAGATTTGGGATGAAAAACTGTTTTTT
once,TRBJ2-5,TRBV11-2,TRBD2,CASSEGTGGPFQETQYF,TGTGCCAGCAGCGAGGGTACGGGGGGGCCGTTTCAAGAGACCCAGTACTTC
.,TRBJ1-1,TRBV5-1,.,CASSFEPGGNTEAFF,TGCGCCAGCAGCTTTGAACCGGGCGGTAACACTGAAGCTTTCTTT
few,TRBJ2-3,TRBV5-6,TRBD1,CASSLNRGVTDTQYF,TGTGCCAGCAGCTTGAACAGGGGAGTAACAGATACGCAGTATTTT
.,TRBJ1-1,TRBV19,.,CATIGDTEAFF,TGTGCCACCATCGGGGACACTGAAGCTTTCTTT
.,TRBJ1-1,TRBV11-2,.,CASNPGVPNTEAFF,TGTGCCAGCAACCCCGGGGTACCGAACACTGAAGCTTTCTTT
.,TRBJ1-1,TRBV28,TRBD1,CASRPGQVNTEAFF,TGTGCCAGCAGACCGGGACAGGTGAACACTGAAGCTTTCTTT
.,TRBJ1-1,TRBV2,TRBD1,CASSEIDRGRTEAFF,TGTGCCAGCAGTGAGATCGACAGGGGGCGAACTGAAGCTTTCTTT
.,TRBJ2-1,TRBV10-2,.,CASRLATSSYNEQFF,TGCGCCAGTCGCCTAGCCACTAGCTCCTACAATGAGCAGTTCTTC
once,TRBJ2-7,TRBV5-6,.,CASSPRVNFYEQYF,TGTGCCAGCAGCCCAAGGGTGAATTTCTACGAGCAGTACTTC
.,TRBJ2-2,TRBV4-3,.,CASSSGQGGTGELFF,TGCGCCAGCAGCTCGGGGCAGGGGGGCACCGGGGAGCTGTTTTTT
.,TRBJ1-3,TRBV28,.,CASSLIRAGNTIYF,TGTGCCAGCAGTTTGATAAGGGCGGGAAACACCATATATTTT
.,TRBJ2-3,TRBV9,TRBD2,CASALRGEVDTQYF,TGTGCCTCGGCTTTGCGGGGGGAAGTGGATACGCAGTATTTT
few,TRBJ1-1,TRBV6-5,.,CASNQGGMNTEAFF,TGTGCCAGCAACCAAGGGGGAATGAACACTGAAGCTTTCTTT
.,TRBJ1-4,TRBV20-1,.,CSASADRWDEKLFF,TGCAGTGCTAGTGCAGACAGGTGGGATGAAAAACTGTTTTTT
.,TRBJ1-1,TRBV6-5,TRBD1,CASSYMGRGTEAFF,TGTGCCAGCAGTTATATGGGCAGGGGGACTGAAGCTTTCTTT
.,TRBJ2-1,TRBV30,.,CAWSVLGTRVVEQFF,TGTGCCTGGAGTGTACTAGGGACACGGGTCGTGGAGCAGTTCTTC
.,TRBJ1-1,TRBV28,TRBD1,CASTLQGQTCFF,TGTGCCAGCACCCTGCAGGGACAGACATGTTTCTTT
.,TRBJ2-7,TRBV5-6,.,CASSPLQGPRHEQYF,TGTGCCAGCAGCCCCCTTCAGGGCCCCCGACACGAGCAGTACTTC
.,TRBJ1-2,TRBV2,.,CASSGGRGYYGYTF,TGTGCCAGCAGTGGCGGCAGGGGATACTATGGCTACACCTTC
.,TRBJ1-2,TRBV15,TRBD1,CATSSRTTGDGYTF,TGTGCCACCAGCAGTAGGACCACAGGGGATGGCTACACCTTC
.,TRBJ2-1,TRBV7-9,.,CASNLPTGGVNEQFF,TGTGCCAGCAACTTACCCACAGGGGGGGTCAATGAGCAGTTCTTC
.,TRBJ1-2,TRBV4-3,.,CASSQDLRGNYGYTF,TGCGCCAGCAGCCAAGATTTGAGGGGGAACTATGGCTACACCTTC
.,TRBJ1-1,TRBV19,.,CASSINGDTEAFF,TGTGCCAGTAGTATTAACGGGGACACTGAAGCTTTCTTT
once,TRBJ2-1,TRBV20-1,.,CSASDGDPSYNEQFF,TGCAGTGCTAGTGACGGGGATCCCTCCTACAATGAGCAGTTCTTC
.,TRBJ1-4,TRBV11-2,.,CASSPSGNNEKLFF,TGTGCCAGCAGCCCGTCGGGGAATAATGAAAAACTGTTTTTT
.,TRBJ2-1,TRBV4-1,TRBD2,CASRLSGTSRNEQFF,TGCGCCAGCAGACTTTCCGGGACTAGCCGGAATGAGCAGTTCTTC
.,TRBJ2-7,TRBV5-5,TRBD1,CASSSRDRASYEQYF,TGTGCCAGCAGTTCCCGGGACAGAGCCTCCTACGAGCAGTACTTC
.,TRBJ1-5,TRBV5-8,.,CASSLWGGGQPQHF,TGTGCCAGCAGCTTGTGGGGGGGTGGTCAGCCCCAGCATTTT
.,TRBJ1-1,TRBV10-3,.,CAIRSVGTEAFF,TGTGCCATCAGGTCCGTTGGCACTGAAGCTTTCTTT
.,TRBJ1-3,TRBV11-2,.,CASSLNKGSRGMTGNTIYF,TGTGCCAGCAGCTTAAACAAAGGATCAAGAGGGATGACTGGAAACACCATATATTTT
.,TRBJ1-1,TRBV6-5,.,CASSYVGGMGTEAFF,TGTGCCAGCAGTTACGTTGGGGGCATGGGCACTGAAGCTTTCTTT
.,TRBJ2-3,TRBV20-1,.,CSASVGYTQYF,TGCAGTGCTAGCGTGGGTTATACGCAGTATTTT
.,TRBJ2-5,TRBV4-2,TRBD2,CASSPGLSGSGRTQYF,TGTGCCAGCAGCCCAGGACTTAGCGGGAGTGGAAGGACCCAGTACTTC
once,TRBJ2-7,TRBV7-9,.,CASSPSPYEQYF,TGTGCCAGCAGCCCGAGCCCTTACGAGCAGTACTTC
.,TRBJ1-4,TRBV28,.,CASSSPGRLGEKLFF,TGTGCCAGCAGTTCTCCGGGAAGGTTGGGTGAAAAACTGTTTTTT